The 24 T cell receptor beta chains in this list originate from one sample, sequenced in a study of blood T cell repertoires in COVID-19. The method was immunoSEQ multiplex PCR; TCRdb's version includes in-frame clones alone and lacks a portion of them. The data show around 220,000 clones, over 80% seen once. Sequenced input: peripheral blood. These receptors all stem from a human donor in a cohort sampled during active COVID-19.

V is TRBV20-1 and J is TRBJ2-1; TRBD2 matches 7 bases. There are 12 residues in the CDR3. The V gene end was trimmed by 3 bases and the J gene end by 13 bases; junction bases not matched to a gene: 9. Germline V gene sequence: CDR1 DFQATT, CDR2 SNEGSKA (reference sequence). Here the CDR3 DNA reads TGCAGTGCTAGTGGGGGGGTGTCTGATCAGTTCTTC. Its translation is CSASGGVSDQFF.

This chain connects TRBV10-3 to TRBJ2-3; maybe TRBD2 (6 bases). V was pared by 10 bases and J by 0 bases, with 14 bases between. The V gene's germline CDR1 is ENHRY and CDR2 SYGVKD. The CDR3 totals 14 residues. CDR3: CATGDFLSTDTQYF. Here the CDR3 DNA reads TGTGCCACTGGGGACTTCCTTAGCACAGATACGCAGTATTTT.

V gene TRBV19 combines with J gene TRBJ1-1, with a possible D match to TRBD1 (5 bases). In germline, CDR1 is LNHDA, CDR2 SQIVND (reference sequence). This CDR3 has 15 amino acids. Between the trimmed V and J ends, which lost 3 bases and 0 bases, there was a span of 11 bases. The CDR3 sequence: CASSIDSSLNTEAFF. Written as DNA, the CDR3 is TGTGCCAGTAGTATTGACAGCTCCTTGAACACTGAAGCTTTCTTT. Supplemented by reference TRBV19 and TRBJ1-1, the full variable domain reads DGGITQSPKYLFRKEGQNVTLSCEQNLNHDAMYWYRQDPGQGLRLIYYSQIVNDFQKGDIAEGYSVSREKKESFPLTVTSAQKNPTAFYLCASSIDSSLNTEAFFGQGTRLTVV.

The CDR3 region is CSVEVRQGYEQFF. CDR3 nucleotides: TGCAGCGTTGAAGTCCGACAGGGGTATGAGCAGTTCTTC. The chain employs TRBV29-1 and TRBJ2-1, with 8 bases matching TRBD1. Germline values: CDR1 SQVTM, CDR2 ANQGSEA. The CDR3 spans 13 residues. J lost 8 bases, V lost 1 base, and 4 bases had no gene match.

The chain employs TRBV28 and TRBJ2-7; D is perhaps TRBD2 (5 bases). Trimming took off 2 bases at V and 6 bases at J, with 11 bases between the two ends. Looked up from germline, CDR1 is MDHEN and CDR2 is SYDVKM. This CDR3 is 13 amino acids long. CDR3 DNA sequence: TGTGCCAGCAGTTTAGTCCCCCGGGGCGAGCAGTACTTC. Its translation is CASSLVPRGEQYF. Based on the CDR3 plus reference TRBV28 and TRBJ2-7, the full variable domain is DVKVTQSSRYLVKRTGEKVFLECVQDMDHENMFWYRQDPGLGLRLIYFSYDVKMKEKGDIPEGYSVSREKKERFSLILESASTNQTSMYLCASSLVPRGEQYFGPGTRLTVT.

J is TRBJ2-7 and V is TRBV12-3 or TRBV12-4; D is uncertain. The V end was cut by 5 bases, the J end by 3 bases, with 8 bases between. The CDR3 spans 12 residues. DNA of the CDR3: TGTGCCAGCAGTCCAGGATACTACGAGCAGTACTTC. It codes for CASSPGYYEQYF.

In this sample, this clone turned up once. The CDR3 protein is CASSLALIAGMDNEQFF. CDR3 in DNA: TGCGCCAGCAGCTTGGCCTTGATAGCGGGAATGGACAATGAGCAGTTCTTC. The chain carries TRBV5-1 and TRBJ2-1; 8 positions match TRBD2. Losses at the gene ends were 0 bases for V and 5 bases for J; bases not matched to a gene: 10. The length of the CDR3 is 17 residues. Germline assignment: CDR1 SGHRS and CDR2 YFSETQ.

J is TRBJ2-7 and V is TRBV4-3, with 10 bases aligning to TRBD2. Looked up from germline, CDR1 is LGHNA and CDR2 is YSLEER. The CDR3 is 16 residues long. V shed 4 bases, J shed 4 bases, and the junction held 10 bases outside the gene matches. The CDR3 nucleotides are TGCGCCAGCAGCCCGGGAGTAGCGGGAGGAACTTACGAGCAGTACTTC. It yields the protein CASSPGVAGGTYEQYF.

The V and J genes are TRBV5-1 and TRBJ2-2; 10 nucleotides line up with TRBD2. Germline trimming cut 2 bases from V and 1 base from J; bases unmatched to any gene: 2. Looked up from germline, CDR1 is SGHRS and CDR2 is YFSETQ. This CDR3 has 16 residues. The CDR3 reads CASSLSSGRNTGELFF. The DNA of the CDR3 is TGCGCCAGCAGCTTATCTAGCGGGAGGAACACCGGGGAGCTGTTTTTT.

V gene TRBV18 combines with J gene TRBJ1-4; D remains unclear. The CDR3 is made up of 15 amino acids. V lost 5 bases to trimming and J lost 0 bases, with 10 bases between them. Germline V gene sequence: CDR1 KGHSH, CDR2 LQKENI. The CDR3 sequence: CASSLQLSTNEKLFF. The CDR3 DNA reads as TGTGCCAGCTCATTACAGCTATCAACTAATGAAAAACTGTTTTTT.

The V gene is TRBV18, the J gene TRBJ1-2; possible D gene TRBD1, 5 bases. CDR3 length: 12 residues. Trimming shortened V by 3 bases and J by 6 bases, and 8 bases separated the two germline ends. The V gene's germline CDR1 is KGHSH and CDR2 LQKENI. The CDR3 loop is CASSPRDDGYTF. The DNA of the CDR3 is TGTGCCAGCTCACCGCGGGACGATGGCTACACCTTC.

J is TRBJ1-1 and V is TRBV29-1; possibly TRBD1 for D (5 bases). The CDR3 has 13 amino acids. CDR1 and CDR2 (germline): SQVTM, ANQGSEA. V dropped 4 bases and J dropped 5 bases, with 14 bases sitting between them. CDR3 nucleotide sequence: TGCAGCGTTGGAAGGGGAGGGATAACTGAAGCTTTCTTT. Its translation: CSVGRGGITEAFF.

This clone was recorded a few times. The chain carries TRBV7-9 and TRBJ1-1; D is unclear. This CDR3 has 15 residues. Germline-derived CDR1 and CDR2 are SEHNR and FQNEAQ (reference sequence). Between the trimmed V and J ends, which lost 4 bases and 4 bases, there was a span of 16 bases. Here the CDR3 reads CASSSRLNSSTEAFF. For the CDR3, the DNA is TGTGCCAGCAGCTCCCGTCTCAATTCGAGCACTGAAGCTTTCTTT.

The V gene is TRBV6-2 or TRBV6-3, the J gene TRBJ1-5; a possible D gene is TRBD1 (5 bases). V was clipped by 6 bases and J by 0 bases, with 18 bases between them. The CDR3 has 17 amino acids. CDR1 MNHEY and CDR2 SVGEGT come from the germline V gene. The CDR3 DNA follows: TGTGCCAGCAGCCCCGGGAGGGGAGTCGGTAGCAATCAGCCCCAGCATTTT. This encodes CASSPGRGVGSNQPQHF.

The V call is TRBV24-1, the J call TRBJ2-3; 7 bases align to TRBD2. J lost 0 bases, V lost 3 bases, and 2 bases had no gene match. Germline V gene sequence: CDR1 KGHDR, CDR2 SFDVKD. The CDR3 totals 15 residues. This CDR3 reads CATSDLADSTDTQYF. The CDR3 DNA follows: TGTGCCACCAGTGATCTAGCGGATAGCACAGATACGCAGTATTTT.

The V gene is TRBV29-1, the J gene TRBJ2-1; the D gene is possibly TRBD2 (6 bases). This CDR3 has 14 amino acids. Trimming removed 7 bases at V and 7 bases at J, with 20 bases between. Per germline, CDR1 SQVTM and CDR2 ANQGSEA. CDR3 nucleotide sequence: TGCAGCGGGGTAAGGCGGAGGGGCCTAAATGAGCAGTTCTTC. Its protein is CSGVRRRGLNEQFF.

This clone was seen a single time. The chain is built from TRBV28 and TRBJ2-7, with TRBD2 matching 8 bases. In germline, CDR1 is MDHEN, CDR2 SYDVKM. The CDR3 runs 16 residues. With V trimmed by 4 bases and J by 1 base, 9 bases remained unmatched. For the CDR3, the DNA is TGTGCCAGCAGTTCCCCGGGGGGGAAGTTTTCCTACGAGCAGTACTTC. It yields the protein CASSSPGGKFSYEQYF.

The chain carries TRBV4-2 and TRBJ2-3; 7 nucleotides agree with TRBD2. The CDR3 has 15 residues. Germline-derived CDR1 and CDR2 are LGHNA and YNFKEQ. J gave up 3 bases and V 1 base, and 4 bases lay outside the gene matches. CDR3 region: CASSQVGRGTDTQYF. The CDR3 DNA reads TGTGCCAGCAGCCAAGTCGGGCGGGGGACAGATACGCAGTATTTT.

The chain employs TRBV25-1 and TRBJ1-1; the match to TRBD1 covers 9 bases. In germline, CDR1 is MGHDK, CDR2 SYGVNS. The junction had 17 bases not matched to a gene; V was cut back by 8 bases and J by 10 bases. This CDR3 comprises 15 residues. The CDR3 DNA reads as TGTGCCAGCTTACGCTCCGGGACAGGGATTTACGCAGCTTTCTTT. Residues: CASLRSGTGIYAAFF.

For the CDR3, the DNA is TGTGCCAGCAGTTTAGCAAGCCACTATGGCTACACCTTC. This gives the protein CASSLASHYGYTF. The V gene is TRBV12-3 or TRBV12-4, the J gene TRBJ1-2; D gene uncertain. This CDR3 is built from 13 residues. Trimming removed 0 bases from V and 3 bases from J, with 5 bases in between.

This clone has just a few counts. The chain has TRBV5-4 and TRBJ2-1, with 8 bases fitting TRBD2. The CDR3 is 15 residues long. The germline CDR1 and CDR2 sequences are SGHNT and YYREEE (reference sequence). Trimming took 0 bases from V and 3 from J; bases not matched to a gene: 2. CDR3 amino acids: CASSLDGTSYNEQFF. CDR3 nucleotide sequence: TGTGCCAGCAGCTTGGACGGGACTAGCTACAATGAGCAGTTCTTC.

The chain links TRBV30 to TRBJ2-7; D gene ambiguous. The germline CDR1 and CDR2 sequences are GTSNPN and SVGIG (reference sequence). Trimming took off 0 bases at V and 3 bases at J, with 6 bases between the two ends. There are 12 residues in the CDR3. In nucleotides, the CDR3 is TGTGCCTGGAGTGTCTCGGGCTACGAGCAGTACTTC. Its protein product is CAWSVSGYEQYF.

The chain uses TRBV4-3 and TRBJ1-5, with a possible D match to TRBD1 (5 bases). Trimming pared 0 bases from V and 0 bases from J, leaving 9 bases between. Germline loops: CDR1 LGHNA, CDR2 YSLEER. The CDR3 totals 16 residues. CDR3 residues: CASSQDAGGSNQPQHF. CDR3 in DNA: TGCGCCAGCAGCCAAGATGCCGGGGGTAGCAATCAGCCCCAGCATTTT.

The chain is built from TRBV19 and TRBJ2-7, with D tentatively TRBD2 (5 bases). The CDR3 covers 13 residues. The V and J ends lost 2 bases and 3 bases respectively, with 8 bases between them. Per germline, CDR1 LNHDA and CDR2 SQIVND (reference sequence). The CDR3 loop reads CASSILAGYEQYF. The DNA of the CDR3 is TGTGCCAGTAGTATACTAGCAGGCTACGAGCAGTACTTC.